Here is one TCR beta chain with its context. The sample belongs to a study of chemoradiotherapy in HPV16-positive cancers. The data were produced by immunoSEQ multiplex PCR, yet TCRdb's version contains in-frame clones alone and is incomplete. The sample has roughly 4,700 clones; roughly nine tenths are singletons. Repeated repertoire sampling spanned the course of chemoradiotherapy. The TCR originated in a human donor with HPV-associated anogenital cancer. Here the sequenced sample was tumor tissue, taken from a patient who underwent chemoradiotherapy.

The CDR3 sequence: CASSDAGSNSPLHF. The CDR3 nucleotides read TGTGCCAGCAGTGACGCAGGGTCGAATTCACCCCTCCACTTT. The rearrangement uses TRBV2 and TRBJ1-6; maybe TRBD1 (5 bases). Trimming stripped 3 bases from V and 7 bases from J, with 10 bases between. The CDR3 length is 14 residues. Germline V CDR1 and CDR2: SNHLY, FYNNEI.